The clone carrying this T cell receptor (beta chain) occurred a few times. Its target is not known. This entry belongs to a study of T cell repertoires in cytomegalovirus infection. One entry per CDR3 protein, called by TCRdb with MiXCR from the reads. The table shows roughly 600,000 distinct CDR3 sequences, with 20% to 25% occurring only once. Trimming took 1 base from V and 0 from J; bases not matched to a gene: 10. The CDR3 is 19 residues long. In germline, CDR1 is MNHEY, CDR2 SVGAGI. Study-level points and caveats: Pooled public TCR beta family frequency picked out CMV carriers with the relevant HLA. Within the response measured ex vivo, HLA-C-restricted CMV-specific TCR beta clonotypes were dominant.

Material for sequencing was CD8+ T cells from PBMCs. The receptor comes from a human donor in good health (CMV status not recorded). Some clones in this sample may be carry-over from other donors' samples. The gene calls are TRBV6-5 and TRBJ1-2, with 11 positions matching TRBD1. CDR3 sequence (DNA): TGTGCCAGCAGTTACTTCGGGACAGGGGGTCTTTACGCTAACTATGGCTACACCTTC. It yields the protein CASSYFGTGGLYANYGYTF.